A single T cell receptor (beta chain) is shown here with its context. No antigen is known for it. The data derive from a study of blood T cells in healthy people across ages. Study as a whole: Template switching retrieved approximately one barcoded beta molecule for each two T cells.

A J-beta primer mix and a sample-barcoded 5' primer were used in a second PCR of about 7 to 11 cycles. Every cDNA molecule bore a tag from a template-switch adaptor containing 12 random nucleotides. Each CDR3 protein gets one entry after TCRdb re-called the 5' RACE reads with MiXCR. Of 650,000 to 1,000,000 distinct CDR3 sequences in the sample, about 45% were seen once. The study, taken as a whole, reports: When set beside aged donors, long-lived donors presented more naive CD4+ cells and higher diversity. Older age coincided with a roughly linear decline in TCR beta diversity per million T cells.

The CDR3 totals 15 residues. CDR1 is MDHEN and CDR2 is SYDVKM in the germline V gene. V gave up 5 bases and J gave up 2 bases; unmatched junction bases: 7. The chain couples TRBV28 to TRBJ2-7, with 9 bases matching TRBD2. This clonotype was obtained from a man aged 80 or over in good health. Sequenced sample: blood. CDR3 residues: CASSGGTSFAYEQYF. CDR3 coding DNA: TGTGCCAGCAGTGGGGGGACTAGCTTCGCCTACGAGCAGTACTTC.